What follows are 9 T cell receptor beta chains derived from one specimen sequenced in a study of T cell responses to AZD1222 COVID-19 vaccine (dated by TCRdb to the early 2020s). The time point label here, explained by the study, means: about 28 days (+/-7) after the second vaccine dose. Library preparation employed the immunoSEQ multiplex PCR assay. Not all clones reach the TCRdb copy of this immuneACCESS table, which keeps in-frame sequences only. Checked studies attribute under half of the gap to unresolved V genes and leave the rest unexplained. This sample comprises under 95,000 clones, around nine tenths of them detected only once. More than 9% of the sample is in the top ten clones. Sequenced here: peripheral blood, sampled 28 days after the second AZD1222 dose. The receptors here all came from an adult who received the AZD1222 COVID-19 vaccine.

The chain employs TRBV30 and TRBJ2-3; TRBD2 agrees at 9 bases. CDR3 length: 15 amino acids. V gave up 2 bases and J gave up 1 base; unmatched junction bases: 4. Germline V gives CDR1 GTSNPN, CDR2 SVGIG (reference sequence). CDR3 residues: CAWSLASGGTDTQYF. The CDR3 region has the DNA TGTGCCTGGAGTCTGGCTAGCGGGGGCACAGATACGCAGTATTTT.

This chain joins TRBV27 and TRBJ1-2; 12 bases match TRBD1. Germline trimming cut 5 bases from V and 8 bases from J; bases unmatched to any gene: 6. There are 14 residues in the CDR3. CDR1 is MNHEY, CDR2 SMNVEV, per germline (reference sequence). The CDR3 sequence: CASSRGQGAEGYTF. For the CDR3, the DNA is TGTGCCAGCAGTAGGGGACAGGGGGCTGAGGGCTACACCTTC.

The gene calls are TRBV29-1 and TRBJ2-3, with TRBD1 as a possible D gene (6 bases). The CDR3 extends over 14 amino acids. The V and J ends lost 7 bases and 0 bases respectively, with 14 bases between them. Looked up from germline, CDR1 is SQVTM and CDR2 is ANQGSEA. The CDR3 spells CSGLRDTSTDTQYF. In DNA form, the CDR3 reads TGCAGCGGCCTCCGGGACACGAGCACAGATACGCAGTATTTT.

The chain joins TRBV6-2 or TRBV6-3 to TRBJ2-7; TRBD1 matches 7 bases. The V gene's germline CDR1 is MNHEY and CDR2 SVGEGT. Trimming took 2 bases from V and 7 from J; bases not matched to a gene: 14. This CDR3 contains 16 residues. The CDR3 region has the DNA TGTGCCAGCAGTTACGCGGGTTCGGTACAGGGGAGTGAGCAGTACTTC. Its translation: CASSYAGSVQGSEQYF.

This chain links TRBV24-1 with TRBJ1-1; tentative D call: TRBD1 (5 bases). Per the germline V gene, CDR1 is KGHDR and CDR2 is SFDVKD. CDR3 length: 14 residues. Trimming took off 2 bases at V and 1 base at J, with 7 bases between the two ends. The CDR3 sequence: CATSDSRGNTEAFF. The CDR3 nucleotides are TGTGCCACCAGTGATTCGAGGGGGAACACTGAAGCTTTCTTT.

The rearrangement joins TRBV11-3 to TRBJ2-6; perhaps D is TRBD1 or TRBD2 (5 bases each). The CDR3 runs to 15 residues. The V and J ends lost 6 bases and 1 base respectively, with 10 bases between them. In germline, CDR1 is SGHNT, CDR2 YENEEA. In nucleotides, the CDR3 is TGTGCCAGCAGTAGGGGAGTATCTGGGGCCAACGTCCTGACTTTC. Translation gives CASSRGVSGANVLTF. Filled out from reference TRBV11-3 and TRBJ2-6, the complete variable domain reads EAGVVQSPRYKIIEKKQPVAFWCNPISGHNTLYWYLQNLGQGPELLIRYENEEAVDDSQLPKDRFSAERLKGVDSTLKIQPAELGDSAVYLCASSRGVSGANVLTFGAGSRLTVL.

This chain joins TRBV9 and TRBJ2-7, with D possibly being TRBD2 (7 bases). V was pared by 0 bases and J by 7 bases, with 14 bases between. Germline V gene data show CDR1 as SGDLS and CDR2 as YYNGEE. The CDR3 runs to 14 residues. The CDR3 sequence is CASSVVGGAEEQYF. CDR3 in DNA: TGTGCCAGCAGCGTAGTAGGGGGGGCGGAGGAGCAGTACTTC. Complete variable domain (other parts from reference TRBV9 and TRBJ2-7): DSGVTQTPKHLITATGQRVTLRCSPRSGDLSVYWYQQSLDQGLQFLIQYYNGEERAKGNILERFSAQQFPDLHSELNLSSLELGDSALYFCASSVVGGAEEQYFGPGTRLTVT.

The chain has TRBV3-1 (or the pseudogene TRBV3-2) and TRBJ2-7; TRBD1 aligns across 7 bases. Germline V gene sequence: CDR1 LGHDT, CDR2 YNNKEL (reference sequence). This CDR3 has 15 amino acids. After removal of 2 bases from V and 3 bases from J, the junction contained 7 bases not matched to a gene. The CDR3 nucleotides are TGTGCCAGCAGCCAATGGCAGGGGGTTGGCTACGAGCAGTACTTC. Translated: CASSQWQGVGYEQYF.

The chain is built from TRBV7-2 and TRBJ2-3, with a weak D call TRBD1 (7 bases). V shed 7 bases and J shed 3 bases, with 17 bases lying between them. This CDR3 is 15 amino acids long. Germline V lookup: CDR1 SGHTA, CDR2 FQGNSA. CDR3 loop: CASTPGDSSTDTQYF. The CDR3 bases are TGTGCCAGCACCCCGGGGGACAGTTCAACAGATACGCAGTATTTT.